The next 19 T cell receptor beta chains were all read from a single sample in a study of T cell clusters in autoimmune cytopenias. TRB was amplified by touch-down multiplex PCR, primer pools A and B combined. Using the multiplex PCR reads, TCRdb records one entry per CDR3 protein without DNA. The sample data list thousands of distinct CDR3 sequences. Tens of thousands of genome equivalents of blood DNA were amplified for TRB. The sample consisted of peripheral blood. These receptors came from a human donor with an autoimmune cytopenia or autoimmune hepatitis (not recorded which).

Frequency places this clonotype as medium-sized. The J gene is TRBJ2-1, the V gene TRBV10-3. Germline loops: CDR1 ENHRY, CDR2 SYGVKD. The CDR3 extends over 14 amino acids. The CDR3 sequence is CAISESKSAYEQFF.

This chain joins TRBV4-3 and TRBJ2-1. This CDR3 has 17 amino acids. Germline CDR1 reads LGHNA; CDR2 reads YSLEER. The CDR3 region is CASSQDTAGASYNEQFF.

This clonotype counts as medium-sized by frequency. The CDR3 sequence: CASRSRGNQPQHF. The chain recombines TRBV27 with TRBJ1-5. This CDR3 spans 13 amino acids. Germline V gene sequence: CDR1 MNHEY, CDR2 SMNVEV (reference sequence).

The V and J genes are TRBV30 and TRBJ1-3; TCRdb returns TRBD1, unconfirmable since there is no DNA. Germline V gives CDR1 GTSNPN, CDR2 SVGIG (reference sequence). The CDR3 extends over 17 amino acids. The chain's CDR3 is CVWKFRDRAYSGNTIYF.

The chain couples TRBV30 to TRBJ2-1; without DNA, the TCRdb call of TRBD2 cannot be checked. CDR3 length: 15 residues. Germline V gives CDR1 GTSNPN, CDR2 SVGIG (reference sequence). The CDR3 loop reads CAWSVLSGGAKEQFF.

Judged by frequency, this clonotype is medium-sized. This rearrangement joins TRBV7-2 to TRBJ1-4; the D call of TRBD1 rests on TCRdb alone, since no DNA is present to check it. The length of the CDR3 is 17 residues. Germline V gene lookup returns CDR1 SGHTA and CDR2 FQGNSA. The CDR3 reads CASSLVGQGYTNEKLFF. Looking up the rest from reference TRBV7-2 and TRBJ1-4 gives the full variable domain: GAGVSQSPSNKVTEKGKDVELRCDPISGHTALYWYRQSLGQGLEFLIYFQGNSAPDKSGLPSDRFSAERTGGSVSTLTIQRTQQEDSAVYLCASSLVGQGYTNEKLFFGSGTQLSVL.

This clonotype is deemed medium-sized by its frequency. This chain links TRBV5-4 with TRBJ2-7; the D gene TCRdb calls, TRBD2, cannot be checked with no DNA. The germline CDR1 and CDR2 sequences are SGHNT and YYREEE (reference sequence). The CDR3 is made up of 17 amino acids. The CDR3 protein is CASSPYPYGRLSYEQYF.

By frequency, this clonotype registers medium-sized. The gene calls are TRBV19 and TRBJ1-1; TCRdb proposes TRBD1, but this gene call is untestable without DNA. The CDR3 is 14 amino acids. CDR1 is LNHDA and CDR2 is SQIVND in the germline V gene (reference sequence). The chain's CDR3 is CASSIDRGHTEAFF.

CDR3 amino acids: CASSIDRGGGPPVQPQHF. The chain uses TRBV19 and TRBJ1-5. In germline, CDR1 is LNHDA, CDR2 SQIVND (reference sequence). The CDR3 contains 18 residues.

This CDR3 is CAISGVGARAEAFF. The J gene is TRBJ1-1, the V gene TRBV10-3; TCRdb picks TRBD1, but there is no DNA to check that call. Germline V gives CDR1 ENHRY, CDR2 SYGVKD. The CDR3 runs 14 residues.

The CDR3: CASSLSPRQGPYEQYF. The V gene is TRBV6-1, the J gene TRBJ2-7; TCRdb picks TRBD1, but there is no DNA to check that call. The CDR3 is made up of 16 amino acids. Germline V gene sequence: CDR1 MNHNS, CDR2 SASEGT.

Considering frequency, this clonotype is medium-sized. The chain links TRBV30 to TRBJ1-1. CDR1 and CDR2 (germline): GTSNPN, SVGIG (reference sequence). There are 16 residues in the CDR3. CDR3 sequence reads: CAWSVRAVWGNTEAFF.

This sequence joins TRBV15 and TRBJ2-3. The CDR3 consists of 16 residues. The germline V gene encodes CDR1 LNHNV and CDR2 YYDKDF (reference sequence). CDR3: CATSRELNPSTDTQYF.

This clonotype is deemed medium-sized by its frequency. The CDR3 loop is CASSKFTEAFF. The chain combines TRBV6-5 with TRBJ1-1. Germline V gene lookup returns CDR1 MNHEY and CDR2 SVGAGI. CDR3 length: 11 amino acids.

The V and J genes are TRBV30 and TRBJ1-2; without DNA, the TCRdb call of TRBD1 cannot be checked. This CDR3 comprises 14 residues. Germline CDR1 and CDR2: GTSNPN and SVGIG (reference sequence). The CDR3 here is CAWKRFTGSGGYTF.

The V and J genes are TRBV27 and TRBJ1-2; TCRdb lists TRBD1, though no DNA is available to test this call. In germline, CDR1 is MNHEY, CDR2 SMNVEV (reference sequence). The CDR3 consists of 15 residues. The CDR3 here is CASSSPLQGIYGYTF.

The V and J genes are TRBV19 and TRBJ1-2; TCRdb reports TRBD1, a call that lacks DNA to check it against. Germline CDR1 LNHDA, CDR2 SQIVND (reference sequence). There are 15 residues in the CDR3. CDR3 sequence: CASSPLETGGYGYTF.

According to its frequency, this clonotype is medium-sized. The CDR3 is CASSPGVPSDTQYF. The J gene is TRBJ2-3, the V gene TRBV18; TCRdb's assignment of TRBD1 cannot be checked, as there is no DNA. The germline V gene encodes CDR1 KGHSH and CDR2 LQKENI. CDR3 size: 14 residues.

Considering frequency, this clonotype is medium-sized (0.01 to 0.1%). The chain employs TRBV27 and TRBJ2-7; TCRdb picks TRBD1, but there is no DNA to check that call. This CDR3 spans 12 amino acids. From germline, CDR1 is MNHEY and CDR2 SMNVEV (reference sequence). The CDR3: CASNSRGGEQYF.